What follows is one TCR beta chain and its context. Germline assignment: CDR1 MDHEN and CDR2 SYDVKM. Trimming removed 6 bases at V and 1 base at J, with 11 bases between. The CDR3 consists of 14 residues. These data are taken from a study of blood T cell repertoires in COVID-19. Study as a whole: Sites in the United States, Italy and Spain provided acute and convalescent COVID-19 samples. In each case, the material was cDNA or gDNA derived from T cells, B-cell-depleted T cells, or PBMCs.

Original methodology: Amplifying reference gene primers gave estimates of nucleated cell counts. Profiled with immunoSEQ multiplex PCR; TCRdb holds only in-frame clones, not every one. V and J calls plus clone size are reproduced from that table; the DNA served to infer D and trimming. This sample has approximately 94,000 clones, with more than 70% found just once. The chain links TRBV28 to TRBJ2-3; TRBD2 might be the D (6 bases). The specimen sequenced was peripheral blood. The receptor's source is a woman older than 75 with active COVID-19. The CDR3 region is CASRIRLGTDTQYF. DNA of the CDR3: TGTGCCAGCAGAATAAGACTAGGCACAGATACGCAGTATTTT. Based on the CDR3 plus reference TRBV28 and TRBJ2-3, the full variable domain is DVKVTQSSRYLVKRTGEKVFLECVQDMDHENMFWYRQDPGLGLRLIYFSYDVKMKEKGDIPEGYSVSREKKERFSLILESASTNQTSMYLCASRIRLGTDTQYFGPGTRLTVL.